The subject of this entry is one T cell receptor (beta chain). The antigen is not known. This record belongs to a study of PD-1 blockade in classical Hodgkin lymphoma. Notes on the study in general: Prior to therapy, complete responders displayed diversity much like that of newly diagnosed patients. Newly diagnosed patients were said to have less baseline TCR diversity than healthy donors did.

TCRdb keeps only in-frame clones here, not all; method: immunoSEQ multiplex PCR. The table shows about 12,000 clones, with roughly 80% occurring only once. V shed 0 bases and J shed 2 bases, with 7 bases lying between them. CDR1 is MGHRA, CDR2 YSYEKL, per germline. This CDR3 is 14 amino acids long. The patients all showed relapse after autologous stem cell transplantation, while their brentuximab vedotin exposure varied. The CD8+ T cells came from thawed PBMCs through magnetic negative selection. The receptor was isolated from a human donor with classical Hodgkin lymphoma. The specimen was CD8+ T cells from blood, collected at baseline. This rearrangement joins TRBV4-1 to TRBJ1-2, with D uncertain. CDR3 coding DNA: TGCGCCAGCAGCCAAGATAGGAACAACTATGGCTACACCTTC. It is translated as CASSQDRNNYGYTF.